One and the same sample provided the 9 T cell receptor beta chains below, sequenced in a study of blood T cells in healthy people across ages. Then a second PCR, running roughly 7 to 11 cycles, was carried out with a sample-barcoded 5' primer and a J-beta primer mix. TCRdb reprocessed the 5' RACE reads via MiXCR and lists one record per CDR3 protein. The sample comprises approximately 800,000 distinct CDR3 sequences, approximately 25% of which are singletons, and 3% to 4% rests with the top ten. Separately, the same data were catalogued under a study of T cells of mothers and their children.

The sequencing input was blood. These TCRs come from a boy younger than 18 in good health.

This clonotype was observed a few times. The chain links TRBV24-1 to TRBJ2-3, with 8 bases that match TRBD2. The J segment lost 2 bases and the V segment lost 8 bases, leaving 2 bases of the junction unmatched. CDR1 KGHDR and CDR2 SFDVKD come from the germline V gene. The CDR3 is 13 residues long. The CDR3 protein is CATKAGVTDTQYF. The CDR3, as DNA: TGTGCCACCAAAGCGGGAGTCACAGATACGCAGTATTTT.

The chain carries TRBV10-3 and TRBJ1-1; 8 positions match TRBD1. CDR3 length: 14 amino acids. From germline, CDR1 is ENHRY and CDR2 SYGVKD. J gave up 1 base and V 6 bases, and 4 bases lay outside the gene matches. The DNA for the CDR3 is TGTGCCATCAGACCGGGACAGGAGAACACTGAAGCTTTCTTT. This encodes CAIRPGQENTEAFF.

The V call is TRBV3-1, the J call TRBJ2-5; a possible D gene is TRBD1 (5 bases). The germline gives CDR1 LGHDT, CDR2 YNNKEL (reference sequence). Trimming pared 4 bases from V and 10 bases from J, leaving 19 bases between. The CDR3 has 14 residues. CDR3 amino acids: CASSLRQRTMDQYF. CDR3 in DNA: TGTGCCAGCAGCCTGAGACAGAGGACAATGGACCAGTACTTC.

The CDR3 coding sequence is TGTGCCAGCACCCTTACAGGGGAGGACATTCAGTACTTC. Its translation: CASTLTGEDIQYF. The rearrangement joins TRBV28 to TRBJ2-4; possible D gene TRBD1, 7 bases. The CDR3 has 13 residues. Trimming left V 7 bases short and J 8 bases short, with 15 bases between. Germline V gives CDR1 MDHEN, CDR2 SYDVKM. The variable domain in full, with the rest retrieved from reference TRBV28 and TRBJ2-4, is DVKVTQSSRYLVKRTGEKVFLECVQDMDHENMFWYRQDPGLGLRLIYFSYDVKMKEKGDIPEGYSVSREKKERFSLILESASTNQTSMYLCASTLTGEDIQYFGAGTRLSVL.

V is TRBV27 and J is TRBJ2-7; TRBD1 aligns across 7 bases. CDR3 size: 13 residues. CDR1 and CDR2 (germline): MNHEY, SMNVEV (reference sequence). V trimming: 2 bases; J trimming: 7 bases; junction bases outside the gene matches: 5. The CDR3 nucleotides are TGTGCCAGCAGTTTAGCAGGGGGAAGGGAGCAGTACTTC. The encoded protein is CASSLAGGREQYF.

The chain combines TRBV20-1 with TRBJ1-1, with 10 positions matching TRBD1. The CDR3 runs 12 residues. V lost 6 bases and J lost 10; bases outside the gene matches: 8. Germline CDR1 and CDR2: DFQATT and SNEGSKA (reference sequence). CDR3 residues: CSAGTGEKGAFF. DNA for the CDR3: TGCAGTGCCGGGACAGGGGAGAAAGGAGCTTTCTTT.

For the CDR3, the DNA is TGTGCCAGCAGTGAACCAGGGGCCCCTGGGGCCAACGTCCTGACTTTC. It translates to CASSEPGAPGANVLTF. The V and J genes are TRBV6-1 and TRBJ2-6, with a tentative D call TRBD1 (6 bases). With 2 bases removed from V and 2 bases from J, the gap between germline ends came to 10 bases. The CDR3 contains 16 residues. CDR1 MNHNS and CDR2 SASEGT come from the germline V gene.

This clonotype was observed many times. The V call is TRBV12-3 or TRBV12-4, the J call TRBJ2-7, with a weak D call TRBD2 (5 bases). With 6 bases removed from V and 4 bases from J, the gap between germline ends came to 10 bases. The CDR3 is made up of 12 amino acids. CDR3 region: CASSFEGYEQYF. The CDR3 nucleotides are TGTGCCAGCAGCTTTGAGGGTTACGAGCAGTACTTC.

The V call is TRBV7-9, the J call TRBJ2-1, with 10 bases identical to TRBD2. Germline values: CDR1 SEHNR, CDR2 FQNEAQ (reference sequence). The CDR3 runs 13 residues. J was trimmed by 9 bases and V by 7 bases; bases with no gene match: 6. CDR3 region: CASTPSGSAEQFF. Written as DNA, the CDR3 is TGTGCCAGCACCCCTAGCGGGAGCGCTGAGCAGTTCTTC.